This T cell receptor (beta chain) was identified in a study of T cells in Graves' hyperthyroidism and ophthalmopathy. Study-wide points: It was a median around 6 months before onset that the model predicted ophthalmopathy. Ophthalmopathy stood apart from stable hyperthyroidism in a 13 V-J model.

This clonotype was recorded at least ten times. The target antigen is unknown. Amplified TCR beta CDR3 regions derived from RNA transcripts. In the first-round RT-PCR of the TCR CDR3, the HTBI primer set was used. One entry per CDR3 protein, called by TCRdb with MiXCR from the multiplex PCR reads. Of about 480,000 distinct CDR3 sequences detected, around a quarter appear once; the ten largest clones hold 11%. Extraction of PBMCs used around 9.6 ml of fresh peripheral blood. This CDR3 comprises 12 residues. Trimming stripped 8 bases from V and 4 bases from J, with 12 bases between. CDR1 and CDR2 (germline): MNHEY, SVGEGT.

The specimen sequenced was blood. The chain uses TRBV6-2 or TRBV6-3 and TRBJ2-7, with D perhaps matching TRBD1 (5 bases). The sequence came from a woman in her 30s with Graves' ophthalmopathy. Written as DNA, the CDR3 is TGTGCCAGCGTCAGGGTCGGTTACGAGCAGTACTTC. Its protein is CASVRVGYEQYF.